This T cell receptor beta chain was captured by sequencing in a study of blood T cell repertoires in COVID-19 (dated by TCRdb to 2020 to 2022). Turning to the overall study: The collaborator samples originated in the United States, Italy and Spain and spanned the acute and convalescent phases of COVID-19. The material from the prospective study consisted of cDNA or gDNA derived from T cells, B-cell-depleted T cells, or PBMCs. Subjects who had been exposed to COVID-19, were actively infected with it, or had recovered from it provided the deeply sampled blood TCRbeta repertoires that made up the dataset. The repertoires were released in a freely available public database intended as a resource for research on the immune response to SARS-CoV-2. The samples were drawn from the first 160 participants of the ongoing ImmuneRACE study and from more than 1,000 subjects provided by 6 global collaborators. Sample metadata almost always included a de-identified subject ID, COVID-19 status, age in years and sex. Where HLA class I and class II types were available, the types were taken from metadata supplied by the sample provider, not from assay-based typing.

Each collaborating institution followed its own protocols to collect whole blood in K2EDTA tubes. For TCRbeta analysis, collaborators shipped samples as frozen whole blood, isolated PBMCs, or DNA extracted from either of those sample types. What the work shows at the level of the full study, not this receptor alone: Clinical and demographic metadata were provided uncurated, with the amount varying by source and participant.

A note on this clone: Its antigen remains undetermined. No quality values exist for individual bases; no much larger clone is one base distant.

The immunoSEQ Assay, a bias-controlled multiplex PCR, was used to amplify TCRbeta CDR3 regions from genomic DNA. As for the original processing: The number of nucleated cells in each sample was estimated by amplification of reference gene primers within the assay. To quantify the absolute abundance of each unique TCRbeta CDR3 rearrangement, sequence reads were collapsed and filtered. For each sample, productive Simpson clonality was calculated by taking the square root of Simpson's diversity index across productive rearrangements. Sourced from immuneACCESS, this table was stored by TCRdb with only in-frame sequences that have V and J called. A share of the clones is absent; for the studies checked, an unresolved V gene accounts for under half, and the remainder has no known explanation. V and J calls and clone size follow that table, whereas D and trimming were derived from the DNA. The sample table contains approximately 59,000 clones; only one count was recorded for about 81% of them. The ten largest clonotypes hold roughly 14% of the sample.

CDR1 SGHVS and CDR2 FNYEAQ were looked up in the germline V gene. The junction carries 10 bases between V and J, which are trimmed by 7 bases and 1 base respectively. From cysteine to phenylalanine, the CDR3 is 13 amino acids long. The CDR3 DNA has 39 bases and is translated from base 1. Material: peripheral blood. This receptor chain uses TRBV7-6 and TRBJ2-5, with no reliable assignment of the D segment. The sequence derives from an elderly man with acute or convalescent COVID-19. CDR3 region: CASNKALQETQYF. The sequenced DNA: TGTGCCAGCAACAAAGCGCTCCAAGAGACCCAGTACTTC.